The present entry profiles one T cell receptor beta chain with its context. The source of the sample is a study of blood T cell repertoires in COVID-19. For the study at large: Both acute and convalescent COVID-19 samples were obtained from the United States, Italy and Spain.

Some clones are missing from TCRdb's copy, which holds only in-frame ones; the method was immunoSEQ multiplex PCR. The sample has about 200,000 clones; roughly 90% are singletons. The TCR comes from a man between 60 and 75 years old who had recovered from COVID-19. Material: peripheral blood.

CDR3 residues: CASSSGGAGYGYTF. For the CDR3, the DNA is TGTGCCAGCAGCTCGGGGGGCGCGGGATATGGCTACACCTTC. The chain carries TRBV6-5 and TRBJ1-2, with a possible D match to TRBD1 (6 bases). CDR3 length: 14 residues. CDR1 is MNHEY and CDR2 is SVGAGI in the germline V gene. Deletions cut 6 bases from V and 5 bases from J, with 16 bases between.